This paragraph covers one T cell receptor (beta chain) sequence. Its specificity is unknown. This record comes from a study of cytomegalovirus exposure and HLA in healthy donors. In the study overall: The 100 to 150 validation repertoires, a later analysis reported, used the same platform as the approximately 670 repertoires from the first cohort.

CDR1 is KGHSH, CDR2 LQKENI, per germline. CDR3 length equals 15 residues. V was shortened by 0 bases and J by 4 bases, with 10 bases between the two germline ends. Whole-study findings and limits: CMV antigen specificity of a few CMV-associated chains was confirmed in vitro. It was approximately 160 TCR beta chains that were listed as cytomegalovirus-associated. Per published reports, the classifier diagnosed cytomegalovirus status with high specificity and sensitivity.

Some clones are missing from TCRdb's copy, which holds only in-frame ones; the method was immunoSEQ multiplex PCR. The data show approximately 300,000 clones, 80% to 90% seen once. The chain joins TRBV18 to TRBJ1-5, with a weak D call TRBD1 (5 bases). The sequence was obtained from a woman in her late teens or twenties in good health and CMV-seronegative. Specimen: PBMCs. In nucleotides, the CDR3 is TGTGCCAGCTCACCACCAGGGGTAGGAAATCAGCCCCAGCATTTT. Encoded protein: CASSPPGVGNQPQHF.